This TCR beta chain was profiled in a study of regulatory T cells in long-lasting Graves disease. Whole-study results and caveats: With a small sample size, accuracy may have been reduced. Persistent patients shared 2,741 public clonotypes among themselves. Newly diagnosed patients shared fewer, at about a thousand.

Researchers made TCR beta libraries by using iRepertoire HTBI primers and running Arm-PCR on CDR3 regions. In the original analysis: In the combined samples, 50 to 75 TRBV and approximately 15 TRBJ segments were identified. TCRdb recomputed calls from the multiplex PCR reads with MiXCR, one row per CDR3 protein. The V and J calls here are based on TCRdb, not the publication. The table records some 330,000 distinct CDR3 sequences, 20% to 25% of them present only once. In germline, CDR1 is SNHLY, CDR2 FYNNEI. The CDR3 totals 17 residues. V lost 1 base and J lost 2; bases outside the gene matches: 8. A few counts support this clonotype. Antigen unknown. Time point given: persistent/refractory GD, antithyroid drugs over 5 years with positive TRAb. From RNA extracted from PBMCs, the TCR library was made.

The sequenced sample was peripheral blood mononuclear cells (PBMCs), obtained when the disease was refractory, from a patient treated with antithyroid drugs. The TCR sequence derives from a woman aged 40 to 50 with Graves disease. The chain employs TRBV2 and TRBJ2-1, with 7 bases fitting TRBD2. CDR3 protein: CASSEGKLATPYNEQFF. CDR3 coding DNA: TGTGCCAGCAGTGAAGGGAAACTAGCGACTCCCTACAATGAGCAGTTCTTC.